A single T cell receptor (beta chain) is shown here with its context. What it recognizes is unknown. The sample comes from a study of cytomegalovirus exposure and HLA in healthy donors. Findings and caveats of the study: Indistinguishability led to the exclusion of some V segments, TRBV6-2 and TRBV6-3 included. At a 0.05 false discovery rate, a later analysis found 15,000 to 20,000 TCR beta sequences to be associated with HLA alleles. No immune exposure information besides CMV serostatus was available.

V dropped 2 bases and J dropped 4 bases, with 12 bases sitting between them. The germline gives CDR1 MNHEY, CDR2 SVGAGI. The CDR3 contains 15 residues. In the PCR, 60 Vbeta and 13 Jbeta primers were used. In the source study's methods: Roughly 9.9 million shared chains were among the about 80 million unique TCR beta chains that a later analysis counted. Profiled with immunoSEQ multiplex PCR; TCRdb holds only in-frame clones, not every one. For V, J and clone size, that table is used; D and trimming come from the DNA. The sample holds about 150,000 clones, roughly 75% seen once. The specimen sequenced was PBMCs. This sequence joins TRBV6-5 and TRBJ2-1, with D perhaps TRBD1 (6 bases). This receptor was identified in a man aged 18-30 years in good health and CMV-seronegative. For the CDR3, the DNA is TGTGCCAGCAGTTACCAGGGACAACCGTACAATGAGCAGTTCTTC. Amino acids: CASSYQGQPYNEQFF.